This TCR beta chain was retrieved from a study of blood T cell repertoires in COVID-19. Across the study: The origin of the acute and convalescent COVID-19 samples was the United States, Italy and Spain. PBMCs, B-cell-depleted T cells, or T cells were the source of the cDNA or gDNA that made up the material.

The Seattle site enrolled patients during active infection and followed them longitudinally. The CDR3 has 14 amino acids. V shed 3 bases and J shed 7 bases, with 13 bases lying between them. Germline CDR1 and CDR2: SGHNT and YENEEA. In the original analysis: It was from reference gene primer amplification that nucleated cell counts were estimated. Sequencing was performed with immunoSEQ multiplex PCR; in TCRdb, only in-frame clones are kept and a portion is missing. The V and J calls and clone size come from that table; D and trimming were worked out from the DNA. Among 250,000 to 400,000 clones, 88% were seen once, and the ten largest hold 1.5% to 2%.

V and J are TRBV11-3 and TRBJ2-1, with D possibly matching TRBD2 (6 bases). Source material: peripheral blood. This clonotype originated in a woman in her 30s with COVID-19, enrolled during active disease. CDR3 coding DNA: TGTGCCAGCAGCTTGGGACTTTGGGAGAATGAGCAGTTCTTC. It encodes CASSLGLWENEQFF.